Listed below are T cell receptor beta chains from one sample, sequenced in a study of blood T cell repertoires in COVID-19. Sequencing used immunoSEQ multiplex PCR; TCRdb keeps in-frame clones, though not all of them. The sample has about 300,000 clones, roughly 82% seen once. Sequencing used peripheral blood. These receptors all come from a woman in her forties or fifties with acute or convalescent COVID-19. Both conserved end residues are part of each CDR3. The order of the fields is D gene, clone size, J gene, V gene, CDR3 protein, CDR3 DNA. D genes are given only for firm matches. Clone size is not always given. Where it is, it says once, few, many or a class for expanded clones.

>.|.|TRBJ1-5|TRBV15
CATSLRDNQPQHF
TGTGCCACCAGCCTTCGAGATAATCAGCCCCAGCATTTT
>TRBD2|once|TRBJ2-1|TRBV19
CASSIVASGRGDEQFF
TGTGCCAGTAGTATAGTGGCAAGCGGGAGGGGCGATGAGCAGTTCTTC
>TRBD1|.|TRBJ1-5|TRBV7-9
CASSLSQGAQPQHF
TGTGCCAGCAGCTTATCACAGGGGGCTCAGCCCCAGCATTTT
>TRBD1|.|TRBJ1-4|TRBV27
CASSSTGGLNEKLFF
TGTGCCAGCAGTTCTACAGGGGGCCTTAATGAAAAACTGTTTTTT
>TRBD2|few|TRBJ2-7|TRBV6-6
CASKALAAGSYEQYF
TGTGCCAGCAAGGCGCTAGCGGCGGGTTCCTACGAGCAGTACTTC
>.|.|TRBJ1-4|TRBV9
CASSSQGAKLFF
TGTGCCAGCAGCTCACAGGGTGCCAAACTGTTTTTT
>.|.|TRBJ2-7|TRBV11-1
CASRPGVDNEQYF
TGTGCCAGCAGGCCAGGGGTGGATAACGAGCAGTACTTC
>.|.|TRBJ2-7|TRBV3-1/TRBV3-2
CASSQGRAYEQYF
TGTGCCAGCAGCCAAGGTCGCGCCTACGAGCAGTACTTC
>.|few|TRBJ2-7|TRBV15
CATSRDPTSHSYEQYF
TGTGCCACCAGCAGAGATCCAACTAGCCACTCCTACGAGCAGTACTTC
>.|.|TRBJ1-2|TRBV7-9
CASSLRGYGYTF
TGTGCCAGCAGCTTGCGGGGGTATGGCTACACCTTC
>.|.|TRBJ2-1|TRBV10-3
CAISDSGSSYNEQFF
TGTGCCATCAGTGATAGCGGAAGCTCCTACAATGAGCAGTTCTTC
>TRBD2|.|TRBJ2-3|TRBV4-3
CASSQRLADVTDTQYF
TGCGCCAGCAGCCAAAGACTAGCCGACGTCACAGATACGCAGTATTTT
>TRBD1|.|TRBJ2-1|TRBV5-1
CASSAWAGGSYNEQFF
TGCGCCAGCAGCGCCTGGGCAGGGGGCTCCTACAATGAGCAGTTCTTC
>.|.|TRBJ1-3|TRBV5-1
CASSFSRGTGDTIYF
TGCGCCAGCAGCTTCTCCCGGGGGACCGGCGACACCATATATTTT
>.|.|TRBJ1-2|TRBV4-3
CASSQEGARGYTF
TGCGCCAGCAGCCAAGAGGGGGCGCGTGGCTACACCTTC
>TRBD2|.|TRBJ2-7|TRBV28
CASSSTGTSAYEQYF
TGTGCCAGCAGCTCTACCGGGACTAGCGCATACGAGCAGTACTTC
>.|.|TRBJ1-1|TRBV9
CASSVGSVNTEAFF
TGTGCCAGCAGCGTCGGGTCGGTGAACACTGAAGCTTTCTTT
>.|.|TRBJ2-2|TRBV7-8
CASSLIYTGELFF
TGTGCCAGCAGCTTAATATACACCGGGGAGCTGTTTTTT
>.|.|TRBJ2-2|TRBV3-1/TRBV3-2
CASSQAAGNTGELFF
TGTGCCAGCAGCCAAGCCGCGGGGAACACCGGGGAGCTGTTTTTT
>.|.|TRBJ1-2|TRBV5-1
CASSPSRGSSPHYGYTF
TGCGCCAGCAGCCCCTCCAGGGGCTCATCCCCACACTATGGCTACACCTTC
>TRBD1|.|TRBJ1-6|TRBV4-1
CASSGGQGSYNSPLHF
TGCGCCAGTTCGGGGGGACAGGGCTCCTATAATTCACCCCTCCACTTT
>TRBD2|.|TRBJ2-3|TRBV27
CASSSRAGGKSTDTQYF
TGTGCCAGCAGTAGTCGAGCGGGAGGGAAAAGCACAGATACGCAGTATTTT
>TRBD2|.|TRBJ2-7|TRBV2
CASSDGASGYEQYF
TGTGCCAGCAGTGATGGCGCTAGCGGCTACGAGCAGTACTTC
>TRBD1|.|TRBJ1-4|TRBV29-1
CSVEGTGWGEKLFF
TGCAGCGTTGAGGGGACAGGGTGGGGAGAAAAACTGTTTTTT
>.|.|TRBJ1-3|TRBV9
CASSVDGGAFGNTIYF
TGTGCCAGCAGCGTAGATGGGGGGGCGTTTGGAAACACCATATATTTT
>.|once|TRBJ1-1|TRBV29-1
CSATTGPLEAFF
TGCAGCGCCACGACAGGACCTCTTGAAGCTTTCTTT
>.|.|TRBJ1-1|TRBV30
CAWSSQGNTEAFF
TGTGCCTGGAGTTCACAGGGAAACACTGAAGCTTTCTTT
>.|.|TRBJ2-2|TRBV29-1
CSVVSLNTGELFF
TGCAGCGTTGTATCCTTGAACACCGGGGAGCTGTTTTTT
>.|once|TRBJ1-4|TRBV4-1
CASGGVGEKLFF
TGCGCCTCCGGGGGGGTGGGTGAAAAACTGTTTTTT
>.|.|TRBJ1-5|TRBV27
CASSLSRAGLQPQHF
TGTGCCAGCAGTTTATCAAGGGCAGGGCTCCAGCCCCAGCATTTT
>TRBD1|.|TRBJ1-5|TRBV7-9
CASSFAGGQPQHF
TGTGCCAGCAGCTTTGCAGGGGGGCAGCCCCAGCATTTT
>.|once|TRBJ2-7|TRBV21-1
CASPIGVGQGDLAGASYEQYF
TGTGCCAGCCCAATAGGGGTGGGACAGGGGGATCTAGCGGGAGCCTCCTACGAGCAGTACTTC
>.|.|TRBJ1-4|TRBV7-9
CASSSQGGTEEKLFF
TGTGCCAGCAGCTCACAGGGTGGGACCGAAGAAAAACTGTTTTTT
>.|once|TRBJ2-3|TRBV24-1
CATSDFPTDTQYF
TGTGCCACCAGTGATTTCCCGACAGATACGCAGTATTTT
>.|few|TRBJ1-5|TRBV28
CASSSGAWIGQPQHF
TGTGCCAGCAGTTCTGGGGCGTGGATCGGACAGCCCCAGCATTTT
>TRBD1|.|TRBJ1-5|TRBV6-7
CASSYRDSHSNQPQHF
TGTGCCAGCAGTTACCGGGACAGCCATAGCAATCAGCCCCAGCATTTT
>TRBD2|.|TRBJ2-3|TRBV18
CASSPPLEAGESTDTQYF
TGTGCCAGCTCACCCCCCCTGGAGGCGGGAGAAAGCACAGATACGCAGTATTTT
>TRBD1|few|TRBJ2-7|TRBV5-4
CASSLSGTGYEQYF
TGTGCCAGCAGCTTGTCCGGGACAGGGTACGAGCAGTACTTC
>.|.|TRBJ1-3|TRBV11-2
CASSLPGGGDSGNTIYF
TGTGCCAGCAGCTTACCGGGGGGGGGCGACTCTGGAAACACCATATATTTT
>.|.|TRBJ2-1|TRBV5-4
CASSRQDNEQFF
TGTGCCAGCAGCCGACAGGACAATGAGCAGTTCTTC
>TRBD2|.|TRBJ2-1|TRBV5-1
CASSLGSGNNEQFF
TGCGCCAGCAGCTTGGGGAGCGGGAACAATGAGCAGTTCTTC
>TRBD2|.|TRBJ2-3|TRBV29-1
CSVGGSSTDTQYF
TGCAGCGTCGGGGGGAGTAGCACAGATACGCAGTATTTT
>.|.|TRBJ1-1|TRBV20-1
CSASLNRVRILNTEAFF
TGCAGTGCTAGTTTGAACAGGGTACGTATCCTGAACACTGAAGCTTTCTTT
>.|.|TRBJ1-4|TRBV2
CASSLEALPEKLFF
TGTGCCAGCAGTTTAGAAGCTCTACCAGAAAAACTGTTTTTT
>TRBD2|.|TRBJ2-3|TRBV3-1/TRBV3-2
CASSQDPTVLAGPTDTQYF
TGTGCCAGCAGCCAAGATCCGACTGTACTAGCGGGGCCCACAGATACGCAGTATTTT
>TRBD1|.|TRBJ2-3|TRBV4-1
CASSQDPGQGTDTQYF
TGCGCCAGCAGCCAAGATCCGGGACAGGGTACAGATACGCAGTATTTT
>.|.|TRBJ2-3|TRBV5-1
CASSFGRGTDTQYF
TGCGCCAGCAGCTTCGGCAGGGGAACAGATACGCAGTATTTT
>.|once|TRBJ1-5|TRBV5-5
CASSFALSNQPQHF
TGTGCCAGCAGCTTCGCACTAAGCAATCAGCCCCAGCATTTT
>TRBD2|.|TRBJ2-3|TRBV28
CASTLMVAGVADTQYF
TGTGCCAGCACCCTGATGGTAGCGGGAGTTGCGGATACGCAGTATTTT
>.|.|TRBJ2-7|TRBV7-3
CASSPSGGSSYEQYF
TGTGCCAGCAGCCCCAGTGGAGGCAGCTCCTACGAGCAGTACTTC
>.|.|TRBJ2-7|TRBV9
CASSVGGTAGGEQYF
TGTGCCAGCAGCGTAGGAGGGACAGCCGGGGGAGAGCAGTACTTC
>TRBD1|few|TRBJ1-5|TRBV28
CASSLRGTGSYQPQHF
TGTGCCAGCAGTTTAAGGGGGACAGGATCTTATCAGCCCCAGCATTTT
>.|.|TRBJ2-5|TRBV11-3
CASSPGPSATQYF
TGTGCCAGCAGCCCAGGCCCCTCTGCGACCCAGTACTTC
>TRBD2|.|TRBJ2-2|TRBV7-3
CASSSGLAGGTGELFF
TGTGCCAGCAGCTCGGGACTAGCGGGAGGGACCGGGGAGCTGTTTTTT
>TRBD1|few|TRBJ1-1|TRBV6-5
CASSSRTGHTEAFF
TGTGCCAGCAGCTCTCGGACAGGGCACACTGAAGCTTTCTTT